These 16 T cell receptor beta chains were all obtained from the same sample, sequenced in a study of monozygotic twins with inflammatory bowel disease. TCRdb reprocessed the 5' RACE reads, with one entry per CDR3 protein and no DNA. The sample table includes some 330,000 distinct CDR3 sequences. The sequencing sample was made of blood. The receptors come from a human donor with ulcerative colitis or Crohn's disease, or a healthy co-twin of an affected twin (not recorded which).

The rearrangement joins TRBV27 to TRBJ2-1; TCRdb returns TRBD2, unconfirmable since there is no DNA. The CDR3 is 16 amino acids. Germline V gene lookup returns CDR1 MNHEY and CDR2 SMNVEV (reference sequence). CDR3 amino acids: CASSLWTSGRANEQFF.

The genes are TRBV5-1 and TRBJ2-2. Germline V gene lookup returns CDR1 SGHRS and CDR2 YFSETQ. This CDR3 comprises 15 residues. CDR3 sequence reads: CASSLDRVNTGELFF. Together with reference TRBV5-1 and TRBJ2-2, the CDR3 gives the full variable domain: KAGVTQTPRYLIKTRGQQVTLSCSPISGHRSVSWYQQTPGQGLQFLFEYFSETQRNKGNFPGRFSGRQFSNSRSEMNVSTLELGDSALYLCASSLDRVNTGELFFGEGSRLTVL.

The chain couples TRBV23-1 to TRBJ2-3. TRBV23-1 is placed among ORFs of uncertain function. The length of the CDR3 is 12 residues. CDR3 in amino acids: CASVGLTDTQYF.

This rearrangement joins TRBV28 to TRBJ2-3; without DNA, the TCRdb call of TRBD1 cannot be checked. This CDR3 spans 15 amino acids. CDR1 and CDR2 from the germline V gene are MDHEN and SYDVKM. This chain's CDR3 is CASSLWGRSTDTQYF. The full variable domain, with the rest looked up from reference TRBV28 and TRBJ2-3, is DVKVTQSSRYLVKRTGEKVFLECVQDMDHENMFWYRQDPGLGLRLIYFSYDVKMKEKGDIPEGYSVSREKKERFSLILESASTNQTSMYLCASSLWGRSTDTQYFGPGTRLTVL.

The chain recombines TRBV5-1 with TRBJ1-5. Germline-derived CDR1 and CDR2 are SGHRS and YFSETQ. The CDR3 extends over 12 amino acids. The CDR3 spells CASSFANQPQHF.

The chain combines TRBV7-8 with TRBJ2-1. Germline CDR1 is SGHVS and CDR2 is FQNEAQ. CDR3 length: 12 residues. CDR3 residues: CASSLDENEQFF.

The J gene is TRBJ2-3, the V gene TRBV2; the TRBD1 assignment by TCRdb is unverifiable without DNA. Germline lookup yields CDR1 SNHLY and CDR2 FYNNEI. The CDR3 contains 15 residues. The CDR3 loop is CASSHTGTVIDTQYF.

The chain employs TRBV18 and TRBJ1-2; with no DNA, the TCRdb D assignment of TRBD1 cannot be verified. Germline-derived CDR1 and CDR2 are KGHSH and LQKENI. This CDR3 has 15 amino acids. CDR3: CASSPPSRVIYGYTF.

CDR3 sequence: CASSLVRRGESLFSSYNEQFF. The chain links TRBV11-2 to TRBJ2-1; TCRdb lists TRBD2, though no DNA is available to test this call. CDR3 length: 21 amino acids. CDR1 is SGHAT, CDR2 FQNNGV, per germline.

V gene TRBV30 combines with J gene TRBJ1-1. The CDR3 sequence is 13 residues long. Germline loops: CDR1 GTSNPN, CDR2 SVGIG (reference sequence). CDR3 protein: CAWCRTTYTEAFF.

This chain uses TRBV2 with TRBJ2-5; absent DNA, TCRdb's TRBD1 call cannot be checked. Germline assignment: CDR1 SNHLY and CDR2 FYNNEI. CDR3 length equals 13 residues. CDR3 region: CASISTAQETQYF.

V usage is TRBV20-1 and J usage is TRBJ2-3; TCRdb proposes TRBD2, but this gene call is untestable without DNA. The CDR3 contains 14 residues. CDR1 is DFQATT, CDR2 SNEGSKA, per germline (reference sequence). CDR3 in amino acids: CSAVRGGRTDTQYF.

The rearrangement links TRBV19 to TRBJ1-2; the D call from TCRdb, TRBD1, cannot be confirmed without DNA. Per the germline V gene, CDR1 is LNHDA and CDR2 is SQIVND (reference sequence). CDR3 size: 14 residues. The CDR3: CASRDKQVGHGYTF.

This chain links TRBV29-1 with TRBJ2-5; TCRdb proposes TRBD1, but this gene call is untestable without DNA. This CDR3 is 13 amino acids long. Per the germline V gene, CDR1 is SQVTM and CDR2 is ANQGSEA. This chain's CDR3 is CTYKHPARETQYF.

The V call is TRBV20-1, the J call TRBJ1-6; the TCRdb D gene call, TRBD1, has no DNA to confirm it. In germline, CDR1 is DFQATT, CDR2 SNEGSKA (reference sequence). The length of the CDR3 is 13 residues. CDR3 sequence: CSVSTVGNSPLHF.

This chain uses TRBV7-2 with TRBJ1-2; TCRdb designates TRBD1, a call that cannot be tested without DNA. The germline gives CDR1 SGHTA, CDR2 FQGNSA. This CDR3 spans 13 amino acids. The CDR3 reads CASSFRDISMQTF.